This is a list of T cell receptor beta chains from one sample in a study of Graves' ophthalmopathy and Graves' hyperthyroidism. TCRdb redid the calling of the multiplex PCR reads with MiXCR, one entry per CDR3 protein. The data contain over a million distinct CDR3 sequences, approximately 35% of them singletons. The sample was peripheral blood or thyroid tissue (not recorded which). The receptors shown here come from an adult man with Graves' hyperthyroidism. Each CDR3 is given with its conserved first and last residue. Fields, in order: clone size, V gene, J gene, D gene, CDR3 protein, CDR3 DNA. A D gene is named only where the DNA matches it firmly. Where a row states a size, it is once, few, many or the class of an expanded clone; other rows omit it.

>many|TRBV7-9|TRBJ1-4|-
CASSLVEYEKLFF
TGTGCCAGCAGCTTAGTTGAGTATGAAAAACTGTTTTTT
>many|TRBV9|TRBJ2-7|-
CASSPRDSSSYEQYF
TGTGCCAGCAGCCCACGGGACTCCTCCTCCTACGAGCAGTACTTC
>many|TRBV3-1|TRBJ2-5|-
CASSPGGGMETQYF
TGTGCCAGCAGCCCGGGCGGCGGGATGGAGACCCAGTACTTC
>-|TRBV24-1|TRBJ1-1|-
CASSTSAVLNTEAFF
TGTGCCAGCAGCACCTCGGCGGTACTGAACACTGAAGCTTTCTTT
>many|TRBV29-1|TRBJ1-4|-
CSGTGPSNEKLFF
TGCAGCGGAACCGGGCCCTCTAATGAAAAACTGTTTTTT
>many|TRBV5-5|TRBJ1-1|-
CASSLRGSVTEAFF
TGTGCCAGCAGCTTGCGCGGCAGCGTCACTGAAGCTTTCTTT
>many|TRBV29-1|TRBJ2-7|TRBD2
CSAGGGGEQYF
TGCAGCGCTGGGGGCGGGGGGGAGCAGTACTTC
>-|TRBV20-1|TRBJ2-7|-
CSATQPWRGSSYEQYF
TGCAGTGCTACCCAGCCCTGGCGGGGCAGCTCCTACGAGCAGTACTTC
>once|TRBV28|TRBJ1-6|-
CASTIRQGLGSPLHF
TGTGCCAGCACCATTAGGCAGGGGTTAGGTTCACCCCTCCACTTT
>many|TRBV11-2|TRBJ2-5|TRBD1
CASSLGGTVETQYF
TGTGCCAGCAGCTTAGGAGGGACAGTGGAGACCCAGTACTTC
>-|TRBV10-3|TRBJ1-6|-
CASSPQGFSPLHF
TGTGCCAGCAGTCCTCAGGGATTCTCACCCCTCCACTTT
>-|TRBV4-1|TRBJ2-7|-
CASSQPQVLGSYEQYF
TGCGCCAGCAGCCAACCCCAGGTTCTGGGGAGCTACGAGCAGTACTTC
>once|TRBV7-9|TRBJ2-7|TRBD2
CASSPWTSGGQEQYF
TGTGCCAGCAGCCCTTGGACTAGCGGGGGCCAAGAGCAGTACTTC
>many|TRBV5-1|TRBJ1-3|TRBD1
CASSLQGENTIYF
TGCGCCAGCAGCCTTCAGGGGGAGAACACCATATATTTT
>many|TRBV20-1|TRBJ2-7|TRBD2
CSARPHRGLADSYEQYF
TGCAGTGCTAGACCACACCGCGGACTAGCGGACTCCTACGAGCAGTACTTC
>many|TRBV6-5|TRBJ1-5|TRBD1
CASGGQEKDQPQHF
TGTGCCAGCGGGGGACAGGAGAAAGATCAGCCCCAGCATTTT
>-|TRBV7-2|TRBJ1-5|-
CASSLVGSGGAGETQHF
TGTGCCAGCAGCTTAGTTGGGAGCGGGGGGGCCGGTGAGACCCAGCATTTT
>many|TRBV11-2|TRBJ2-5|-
CASSRAGGQETQYF
TGTGCCAGCAGCCGGGCTGGGGGGCAGGAGACCCAGTACTTC
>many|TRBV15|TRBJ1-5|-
CATSRDGGDTIDQPQHF
TGTGCCACCAGCAGAGATGGAGGGGACACCATCGATCAGCCCCAGCATTTT
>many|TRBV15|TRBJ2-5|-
CATSRESGETQYF
TGTGCCACCAGCAGAGAGTCAGGGGAGACCCAGTACTTC
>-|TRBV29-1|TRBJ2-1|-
CSVENEQFF
TGCAGCGTTGAAAATGAGCAGTTCTTC
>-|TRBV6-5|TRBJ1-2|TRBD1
CASSYGQGSRGYTF
TGTGCCAGCAGTTACGGACAGGGTTCGAGGGGCTACACCTTC
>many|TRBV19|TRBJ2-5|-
CASNRGGRETQYF
TGTGCCAGTAACCGTGGGGGCCGAGAGACCCAGTACTTC
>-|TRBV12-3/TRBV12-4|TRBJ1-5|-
CASSLTAETQHF
TGTGCCAGCAGTCTAACGGCTGAGACCCAGCATTTT
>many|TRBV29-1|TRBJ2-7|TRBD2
CSVQDSGRAGSYEQYF
TGCAGCGTTCAGGATAGCGGGAGGGCCGGGTCCTACGAGCAGTACTTC
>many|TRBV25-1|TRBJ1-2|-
CASRGGNYGYTF
TGTGCCAGCAGGGGAGGTAACTATGGCTACACCTTC
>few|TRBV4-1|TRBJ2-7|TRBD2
CASSSRYSGSYEQYF
TGCGCCAGCAGCTCGCGCTATAGCGGGAGCTACGAGCAGTACTTC
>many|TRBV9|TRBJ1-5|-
CASSVAGAGQPQHF
TGTGCCAGCAGCGTAGCAGGGGCCGGGCAGCCCCAGCATTTT
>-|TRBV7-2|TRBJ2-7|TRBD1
CASSLPETGSPYEQYF
TGTGCCAGCAGCTTACCTGAGACAGGGAGCCCCTACGAGCAGTACTTC
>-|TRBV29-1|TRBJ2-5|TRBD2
CSVRGRAGETQYF
TGCAGCGTTCGCGGGAGGGCCGGAGAGACCCAGTACTTC
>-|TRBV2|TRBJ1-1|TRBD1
CASRWDRGNTEAFF
TGTGCCAGCAGGTGGGACAGGGGGAACACTGAAGCTTTCTTT
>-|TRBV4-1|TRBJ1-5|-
CASSQEGRSNQSQHF
TGCGCCAGCAGCCAAGAAGGTAGGAGCAATCAGTCCCAGCATTTT
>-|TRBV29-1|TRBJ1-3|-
CSLTPGISGNTIYF
TGCAGCTTAACTCCCGGGATCTCTGGAAACACCATATATTTT
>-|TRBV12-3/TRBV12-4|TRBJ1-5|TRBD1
CASSQRTGEGNQPQHF
TGTGCCAGCAGTCAAAGAACAGGGGAGGGCAATCAGCCCCAGCATTTT
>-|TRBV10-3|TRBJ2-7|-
CASSEALHSAPPEQYF
TGTGCCAGCAGTGAAGCTCTCCACTCCGCGCCCCCCGAGCAGTACTTC
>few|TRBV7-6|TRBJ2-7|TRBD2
CASSRRFGGARSSYEQYF
TGTGCCAGCAGCCGCCGCTTCGGGGGGGCTCGTTCGTCCTACGAGCAGTACTTC
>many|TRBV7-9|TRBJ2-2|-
CACKIRQTNTGELFF
TGTGCCTGCAAAATACGACAGACGAACACCGGGGAGCTGTTTTTT
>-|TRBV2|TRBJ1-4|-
CASSALTEQEKLFF
TGTGCCAGCAGCGCCCTGACAGAGCAGGAAAAACTGTTTTTT
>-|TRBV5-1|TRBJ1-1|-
CASGERFGMNTEAFF
TGCGCCAGCGGCGAACGATTCGGGATGAACACTGAAGCTTTCTTT
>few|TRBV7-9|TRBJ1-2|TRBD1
CASSHGQGPDGYTF
TGTGCCAGCAGCCACGGACAGGGCCCCGATGGCTACACCTTC
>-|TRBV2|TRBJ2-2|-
CASSAQPPSWTGELFF
TGTGCCAGCAGCGCTCAACCCCCTAGCTGGACCGGGGAGCTGTTTTTT
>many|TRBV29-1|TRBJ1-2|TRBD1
CSVQSRDSPSGYTF
TGCAGCGTTCAATCCCGGGACAGTCCCTCTGGCTACACCTTC
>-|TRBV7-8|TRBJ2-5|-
CASSFFSGSQQETQYF
TGTGCCAGCAGCTTTTTTTCCGGATCACAACAAGAGACCCAGTACTTC
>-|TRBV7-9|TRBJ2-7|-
CASSIRSYERYF
TGTGCCAGCAGCATAAGGTCCTACGAGCGGTACTTC
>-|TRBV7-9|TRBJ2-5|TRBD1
CASSSGTGVPQETQYF
TGTGCCAGCAGCTCCGGGACAGGAGTTCCCCAAGAGACCCAGTACTTC
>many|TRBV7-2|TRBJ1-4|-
CASSPSKATNEKLFF
TGTGCCAGCAGCCCTTCGAAGGCAACTAATGAAAAACTGTTTTTT
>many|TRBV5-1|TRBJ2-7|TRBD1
CASSLSTGGTAYEQYF
TGCGCCAGCAGCTTATCAACAGGGGGGACTGCATACGAGCAGTACTTC
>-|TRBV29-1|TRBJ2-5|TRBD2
CSVESRLAQETLYF
TGCAGCGTTGAATCCAGACTAGCCCAAGAGACCCTGTACTTC
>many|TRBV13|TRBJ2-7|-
CASSSKAVSYEQYF
TGTGCCAGCAGCAGCAAGGCAGTATCCTACGAGCAGTACTTC
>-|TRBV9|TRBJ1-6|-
CASSKDGGEPLHF
TGTGCCAGCAGCAAGGACGGGGGTGAACCCCTCCACTTT